The rows below give T cell receptor beta chains drawn from one sample of a study of PD-L1 blockade in urothelial cancer. Libraries were prepared by immunoSEQ multiplex PCR; TCRdb keeps only in-frame clonotypes and omits some of them. The sample lists tens of thousands of clones; 79% were seen once. The sample here was PBMCs, taken around atezolizumab (anti-PD-L1) treatment. The source of these receptors is a man between 65 and 85 years old with urothelial cancer. CDR3s include the opening cysteine and the closing phenylalanine or tryptophan. Each record gives: CDR3 protein, CDR3 DNA, V gene, D gene, J gene, clone size. The D gene is left open where the match is weak. Clone size is stated in some rows and not others, as once, few, many or a class when expanded.

CDR3 protein: CASSEGDRVNTEAFF
CDR3 DNA: TGTGCCAGCAGTGAAGGGGACAGGGTGAACACTGAAGCTTTCTTT
V gene: TRBV25-1
D gene: TRBD1
J gene: TRBJ1-1
clone size: few

CDR3 protein: CASSQETGSGNTIYF
CDR3 DNA: TGTGCCAGCAGCCAGGAGACAGGGAGCGGAAACACCATATATTTT
V gene: TRBV4-2
D gene: TRBD1
J gene: TRBJ1-3
clone size: few

CDR3 protein: CASSPPPGGAQPQHF
CDR3 DNA: TGTGCCAGTAGTCCCCCACCGGGGGGTGCTCAGCCCCAGCATTTT
V gene: TRBV19
D gene: NA
J gene: TRBJ1-5
clone size: NA

CDR3 protein: CASSSSIRSADQPQHF
CDR3 DNA: TGTGCCAGTAGTTCCTCCATCCGGTCAGCGGATCAGCCCCAGCATTTT
V gene: TRBV19
D gene: NA
J gene: TRBJ1-5
clone size: NA

CDR3 protein: CASEQGSGNTIYF
CDR3 DNA: TGTGCCAGCGAGCAGGGTTCTGGAAACACCATATATTTT
V gene: TRBV7-9
D gene: NA
J gene: TRBJ1-3
clone size: few

CDR3 protein: CASSLGPGITEAFF
CDR3 DNA: TGTGCCAGCAGCTTAGGTCCAGGGATCACTGAAGCTTTCTTT
V gene: TRBV7-2
D gene: NA
J gene: TRBJ1-1
clone size: NA

CDR3 protein: CASSLGGGWSEQYF
CDR3 DNA: TGTGCCAGCAGTTTGGGGGGGGGCTGGAGCGAGCAGTACTTC
V gene: TRBV6-5
D gene: NA
J gene: TRBJ2-7
clone size: once

CDR3 protein: CASRLTGMDGELFF
CDR3 DNA: TGTGCCAGCAGACTCACAGGGATGGACGGGGAGCTGTTTTTT
V gene: TRBV6-5
D gene: NA
J gene: TRBJ2-2
clone size: NA

CDR3 protein: CASSPQVGGSPLHF
CDR3 DNA: TGTGCCAGCTCACCACAGGTGGGGGGTTCACCCCTCCACTTT
V gene: TRBV18
D gene: NA
J gene: TRBJ1-6
clone size: few

CDR3 protein: CASSPRLARAYEQYF
CDR3 DNA: TGTGCCAGCAGCCCCCGACTAGCTAGGGCCTACGAGCAGTACTTC
V gene: TRBV27
D gene: TRBD2
J gene: TRBJ2-7
clone size: NA

CDR3 protein: CASSFDRGNSPLHF
CDR3 DNA: TGTGCCAGCAGTTTCGACAGGGGAAATTCACCCCTCCACTTT
V gene: TRBV6-5
D gene: TRBD1
J gene: TRBJ1-6
clone size: NA